The next 4 T cell receptor beta chains were all read from a single sample in a study of technical replicates of blood from a few donors. Measured with immunoSEQ multiplex PCR; TCRdb has only the in-frame clones, and not every one. The sample lists around 72,000 clones, roughly nine tenths seen once, with under 0.4% in the top ten. The sequenced sample was T cells isolated from PBMCs. These receptors all stem from a human donor in good health. Some clones in this sample may be carry-over from other donors' samples.

The rearrangement uses TRBV6-1 and TRBJ2-7; TRBD1 aligns across 8 bases. V lost 4 bases, J lost 5 bases, and 7 bases stayed unmatched. CDR3 length: 14 residues. The germline CDR1 and CDR2 sequences are MNHNS and SASEGT. The CDR3 coding sequence is TGTGCCAGCAGTGCCGGGACAGGACGTCACGAGCAGTACTTC. As protein: CASSAGTGRHEQYF.

The CDR3 sequence is CASLTSGSYNEQFF. The DNA of the CDR3 is TGTGCCAGCCTCACTAGCGGTTCCTACAATGAGCAGTTCTTC. The rearrangement links TRBV2 to TRBJ2-1, with TRBD2 matching 8 bases. J was trimmed by 1 base and V by 8 bases; bases with no gene match: 4. Germline CDR1 SNHLY, CDR2 FYNNEI. The CDR3 spans 14 residues. The full variable domain, in which reference TRBV2 and TRBJ2-1 provide the parts outside the CDR3, is EPEVTQTPSHQVTQMGQEVILRCVPISNHLYFYWYRQILGQKVEFLVSFYNNEISEKSEIFDDQFSVERPDGSNFTLKIRSTKLEDSAMYFCASLTSGSYNEQFFGPGTRLTVL.

The chain recombines TRBV6-6 with TRBJ1-6, with D hard to call. The CDR3 is 14 residues long. Germline assignment: CDR1 MNHNY and CDR2 SVGAGI (reference sequence). V gave up 6 bases and J gave up 4 bases, with 10 bases separating them. This CDR3 is CASRRGLYNSPLHF. The CDR3 DNA follows: TGTGCCAGCAGGCGCGGACTGTATAATTCACCCCTCCACTTT.

The chain links TRBV7-3 to TRBJ1-4, with D perhaps TRBD1 (6 bases). Deletions cut 5 bases from V and 4 bases from J, with 14 bases between. This CDR3 is built from 15 residues. CDR1 and CDR2 (germline): SGHTA, FQGTGA. CDR3 in amino acids: CASSPTGTVNEKLFF. Here the CDR3 DNA reads TGTGCCAGCAGCCCAACAGGGACGGTTAATGAAAAACTGTTTTTT.